This T cell receptor (beta chain) was sequenced during a study of T-cell memory formation after mild COVID-19. The wider study: Among the donors, TCR clusters were largely specific to each donor.

Germline CDR1 is SQVTM and CDR2 is ANQGSEA. The CDR3 is 11 residues long. V was cut by 6 bases and J by 5 bases, with 10 bases left in between. MiXCR, run by TCRdb on the 5' RACE reads, gives a single entry per CDR3 protein. The sample lists fewer than 650,000 distinct CDR3 sequences; less than 25% were seen once. This clonotype was counted only a few times. This TCR derives from an adult woman who had mild COVID-19 (a few samples of this study predate the infection). Cell type and time point are not known. The sample was PBMCs or a T cell subset sorted from them (not recorded which). V is TRBV29-1 and J is TRBJ2-5; D remains ambiguous. The CDR3 protein is CSVVGDETQYF. In DNA, the CDR3 is TGCAGCGTCGTAGGAGACGAGACCCAGTACTTC.